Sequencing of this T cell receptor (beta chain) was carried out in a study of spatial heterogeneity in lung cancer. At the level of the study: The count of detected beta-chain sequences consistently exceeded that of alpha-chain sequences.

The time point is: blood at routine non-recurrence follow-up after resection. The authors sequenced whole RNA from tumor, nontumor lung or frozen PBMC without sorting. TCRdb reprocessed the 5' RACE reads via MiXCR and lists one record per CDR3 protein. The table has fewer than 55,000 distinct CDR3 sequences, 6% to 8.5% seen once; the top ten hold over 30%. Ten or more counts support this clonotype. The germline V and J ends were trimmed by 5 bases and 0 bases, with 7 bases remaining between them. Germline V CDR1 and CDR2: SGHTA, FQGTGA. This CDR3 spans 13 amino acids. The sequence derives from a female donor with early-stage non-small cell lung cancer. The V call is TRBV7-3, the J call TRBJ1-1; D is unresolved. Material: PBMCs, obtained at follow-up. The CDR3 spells CASSDQMNTEAFF. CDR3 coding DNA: TGTGCCAGCAGCGACCAGATGAACACTGAAGCTTTCTTT.